Following are 10 T cell receptor beta chains from one sample sequenced in a study of CD8+ T cells in alopecia areata. RNA, once extracted, was reverse transcribed into cDNA for use as the sequencing template. Assay used: immunoSEQ multiplex PCR; TCRdb lists only in-frame clones, some missing. In the table there are around 150,000 clones, 55% to 75% of which are singletons. Stated treatment: oral pan-JAK inhibitor, 5-10 mg twice daily. The sample was CD4+ T cells sorted from blood, taken at week 4, from a patient treated with tofacitinib. These receptors came from a human donor with alopecia areata.

This clone was recorded a few times. The chain carries TRBV7-2 and TRBJ2-1; D ambiguous. Germline V gene data show CDR1 as SGHTA and CDR2 as FQGNSA. V lost 5 bases and J lost 0, with 11 bases in between. The CDR3 length is 15 residues. CDR3 sequence reads: CASSKGYSSYNEQFF. The CDR3 coding sequence is TGTGCCAGCAGCAAAGGGTATAGCTCCTACAATGAGCAGTTCTTC. Complete variable domain (other parts from reference TRBV7-2 and TRBJ2-1): GAGVSQSPSNKVTEKGKDVELRCDPISGHTALYWYRQSLGQGLEFLIYFQGNSAPDKSGLPSDRFSAERTGGSVSTLTIQRTQQEDSAVYLCASSKGYSSYNEQFFGPGTRLTVL.

V is TRBV4-2 and J is TRBJ2-7; the D gene could be TRBD1 or TRBD2 (5 bases each). The CDR3 extends over 16 amino acids. The V gene lost 0 bases and the J gene lost 4 bases, with 16 bases spanning the gap. CDR1 LGHNA and CDR2 YNFKEQ come from the germline V gene. The CDR3: CASSQELGDVGYEQYF. DNA for the CDR3: TGTGCCAGCAGCCAAGAGTTGGGGGACGTTGGGTACGAGCAGTACTTC.

The rearrangement links TRBV2 to TRBJ1-2; TRBD1 matches at 8 bases. V lost 4 bases to trimming and J lost 6 bases; unmatched junction nucleotides: 7. Germline V gene data show CDR1 as SNHLY and CDR2 as FYNNEI. The CDR3 is 14 residues long. CDR3 sequence: CASSVGRGRDGYTF. The CDR3 region has the DNA TGTGCCAGCAGTGTTGGCAGGGGGCGAGATGGCTACACCTTC. Combining the CDR3 with reference TRBV2 and TRBJ1-2 gives the whole variable domain EPEVTQTPSHQVTQMGQEVILRCVPISNHLYFYWYRQILGQKVEFLVSFYNNEISEKSEIFDDQFSVERPDGSNFTLKIRSTKLEDSAMYFCASSVGRGRDGYTFGSGTRLTVV.

The V and J genes are TRBV30 and TRBJ2-5, with D unresolved. Germline CDR1 and CDR2: GTSNPN and SVGIG (reference sequence). The CDR3 has 13 residues. V shed 2 bases and J shed 0 bases, with 7 bases lying between them. The CDR3 nucleotides are TGTGCCTGGAGTCGGGCCCACCAAGAGACCCAGTACTTC. Its protein product is CAWSRAHQETQYF.

This clone was counted between two and nine times. V and J are TRBV4-2 and TRBJ2-1; TRBD2 agrees at 13 bases. Germline lookup yields CDR1 LGHNA and CDR2 YNFKEQ. V was pared by 5 bases and J by 6 bases, with 4 bases of the junction left unmatched. The CDR3 has 15 amino acids. DNA for the CDR3: TGTGCCAGCAGCGTCGGGACTAGCGGGGCCAATGAGCAGTTCTTC. Protein product: CASSVGTSGANEQFF.

The chain employs TRBV29-1 and TRBJ2-5; 9 positions agree with TRBD1. Germline CDR1 and CDR2: SQVTM and ANQGSEA. The ends lost 7 bases at V and 4 bases at J; junction bases unmatched: 4. The CDR3 consists of 12 residues. The CDR3 DNA sequence: TGCAGCGCGGACAGGGGTTCAGAGACCCAGTACTTC. This sequence encodes CSADRGSETQYF.

Only a few counts were recorded for this clone. The chain recombines TRBV29-1 with TRBJ1-2; possibly TRBD1 for D (5 bases). Per germline, CDR1 SQVTM and CDR2 ANQGSEA. V was cut by 6 bases and J by 7 bases, with 12 bases left in between. The CDR3 covers 11 residues. The CDR3 is CSVQVVGGYTF. DNA of the CDR3: TGCAGCGTACAGGTGGTGGGTGGCTACACCTTC.

This chain connects TRBV5-1 to TRBJ2-2; the match to TRBD1 covers 8 bases. V gave up 0 bases and J gave up 5 bases; unmatched junction bases: 9. CDR3 length equals 17 residues. Germline values: CDR1 SGHRS, CDR2 YFSETQ. The CDR3 region has the DNA TGCGCCAGCAGCTTGGTCCCAGGGGGCGCGGAGACCGGGGAGCTGTTTTTT. Translation: CASSLVPGGAETGELFF. Together with reference TRBV5-1 and TRBJ2-2, the CDR3 gives the full variable domain: KAGVTQTPRYLIKTRGQQVTLSCSPISGHRSVSWYQQTPGQGLQFLFEYFSETQRNKGNFPGRFSGRQFSNSRSEMNVSTLELGDSALYLCASSLVPGGAETGELFFGEGSRLTVL.

The genes are TRBV7-3 and TRBJ2-3; D is ambiguous. Germline CDR1 SGHTA, CDR2 FQGTGA. V lost 5 bases to trimming and J lost 5 bases, with 11 bases between them. There are 13 residues in the CDR3. CDR3 sequence (DNA): TGTGCCAGCAGCCGGGCGATCGGAGATACGCAGTATTTT. Amino acid sequence: CASSRAIGDTQYF.

The V and J genes are TRBV10-2 and TRBJ2-1; a possible D gene is TRBD2 (6 bases). Per germline, CDR1 WSHSY and CDR2 SAAADI. The ends were cut back, 7 bases at V and 0 bases at J, with 10 bases in the middle. CDR3 length: 14 amino acids. The DNA of the CDR3 is TGCGCCAGCATTGCGGGAAGCTCCTACAATGAGCAGTTCTTC. It encodes CASIAGSSYNEQFF.